This T cell receptor beta chain was retrieved from a study of vaccination and CD4 T cells after COVID-19. Overall study context: Post-COVID draws followed diagnosis by a median roughly 99 days (range 35 to 161).

CDR1 is MNHEY and CDR2 is SVGEGT in the germline V gene. The V end lost 6 bases, the J end lost 0 bases, and 8 bases lay between the germline ends. This CDR3 has 13 residues. The Oncomine TCR Beta short-read assay sequenced DNA from cultured CD4+ T cells. In TCRdb, the PCR reads were re-called with MiXCR into one record per CDR3 protein. The sample includes approximately 15,000 distinct CDR3 sequences, under 45% of them seen just once. Concerning this clonotype: Its target is not known.

The sample's treatment: 10-day PBMC culture with coronavirus spike peptide pools or control peptides (ViraFEST assay). Broader study findings: Spike mono-reactivity was found in 304 of the 307 vaccine-specific clones identified in convalescent patients.

Sequencing was performed on CD4+ T cells from blood, cultured in vitro, taken before SARS-CoV-2 vaccination. This sequence originates from a human donor who had recovered from COVID-19. The chain carries TRBV6-2 or TRBV6-3 and TRBJ1-1; D might be TRBD1 (5 bases). The CDR3 nucleotides read TGTGCCAGCAGCAGGGTAATGAACACTGAAGCTTTCTTT. It specifies CASSRVMNTEAFF.